This T cell receptor beta chain derives from a study of cytomegalovirus exposure and HLA in healthy donors. The germline gives CDR1 SGHRS, CDR2 YFSETQ. V lost 4 bases to trimming and J lost 3 bases; unmatched junction nucleotides: 2. CDR3 length: 14 residues. This clone was detected only a few times. Amplification used 60 Vbeta primers and 13 Jbeta primers. Some clones are missing from TCRdb's copy, which holds only in-frame ones; the method was immunoSEQ multiplex PCR. The top ten hold about 3.2% of the sample, which has 150,000 to 200,000 clones, 60% to 80% seen once. The material sequenced was PBMCs. The origin of this receptor is a man aged 35 to 55 in good health and CMV-seronegative. The chain combines TRBV5-1 with TRBJ1-1; 11 nucleotides match TRBD1. This CDR3 reads CASSGDRGDTEAFF. The CDR3 nucleotides read TGCGCCAGCAGCGGGGACAGGGGGGACACTGAAGCTTTCTTT.